The 8 T cell receptor beta chains reported below all come from one sample, sequenced in a study of blood T cells in healthy people across ages. Together with a sample-barcoded 5' primer, a J-beta primer mix was included in a second PCR lasting roughly 6 to 12 cycles. TCRdb itself ran the 5' RACE reads through MiXCR, one entry per CDR3 protein. The sample carries about 560,000 distinct CDR3 sequences, about 29% recorded once. The sample was also linked to a second study, of T cells of mothers and their children.

Sequences were obtained from blood. Receptors originate from a boy aged 2 to 9 in good health.

This clonotype was observed a handful of times. The chain uses TRBV25-1 and TRBJ2-1; 8 nucleotides line up with TRBD2. The end of the DNA is better explained by TRBJ2-5, so the J call may be wrong. This CDR3 spans 14 amino acids. Germline assignment: CDR1 MGHDK and CDR2 SYGVNS. The CDR3, as DNA: TGTGCCAGCAGTGCAGGACTAGCAAGGGAGACCCAGTACTTC. Translation gives CASSAGLARETQYF.

The V call is TRBV20-1, the J call TRBJ2-5; tentative D call: TRBD1 (5 bases). The CDR3 totals 14 residues. The V end lost 5 bases, the J end lost 4 bases, and 17 bases lay between the germline ends. Looked up from germline, CDR1 is DFQATT and CDR2 is SNEGSKA (reference sequence). CDR3 loop: CSALGVGLGETQYF. The CDR3 coding sequence is TGCAGTGCTCTAGGGGTTGGGTTGGGAGAGACCCAGTACTTC.

The rearrangement joins TRBV7-9 to TRBJ2-5, with D possibly matching TRBD2 (5 bases). Germline CDR1 and CDR2: SEHNR and FQNEAQ (reference sequence). This CDR3 is 12 amino acids long. V dropped 8 bases and J dropped 7 bases, with 14 bases sitting between them. In nucleotides, the CDR3 is TGTGCCAGCTCTAGCTGCAAGGGGACCCAGTACTTC. Protein sequence: CASSSCKGTQYF.

This chain uses TRBV7-9 with TRBJ2-5; a weak D match, TRBD2 (6 bases). The germline V and J ends were trimmed by 4 bases and 0 bases, with 21 bases remaining between them. Germline V gene sequence: CDR1 SEHNR, CDR2 FQNEAQ (reference sequence). CDR3 length equals 18 residues. The CDR3 nucleotides are TGTGCCAGCAGCTCTTTTATGACTGGCGGGGCCGACCAAGAGACCCAGTACTTC. Translating it yields CASSSFMTGGADQETQYF.

The rearrangement joins TRBV11-2 to TRBJ2-5, with TRBD2 as a possible D gene (6 bases). The ends were cut back, 3 bases at V and 3 bases at J, with 14 bases in the middle. Germline CDR1 is SGHAT and CDR2 is FQNNGV. The CDR3 runs 15 residues. The CDR3 coding sequence is TGTGCCAGCAGCTTCGGGGGTCGGGGTGAAGAGACCCAGTACTTC. This encodes CASSFGGRGEETQYF.

This chain links TRBV27 with TRBJ1-5; 11 bases agree with TRBD1. Germline V gene sequence: CDR1 MNHEY, CDR2 SMNVEV (reference sequence). Losses at the gene ends were 6 bases for V and 5 bases for J; bases not matched to a gene: 3. The CDR3 is 14 residues long. CDR3 residues: CASRGTGGHQPQHF. The CDR3, as DNA: TGTGCCAGCAGGGGGACAGGGGGGCATCAGCCCCAGCATTTT.

This clonotype was observed a few times. This chain joins TRBV5-5 and TRBJ1-2, with 10 bases lining up with TRBD1. This CDR3 contains 16 residues. V trimming: 4 bases; J trimming: 4 bases; junction bases outside the gene matches: 10. The germline V gene has CDR1 SGHKS and CDR2 YYEKEE (reference sequence). The CDR3 region has the DNA TGTGCCAGCAGCCGAAATGCGGACAGGGGGAGCTATGGCTACACCTTC. Its protein is CASSRNADRGSYGYTF. Looking up the rest from reference TRBV5-5 and TRBJ1-2 gives the full variable domain: DAGVTQSPTHLIKTRGQQVTLRCSPISGHKSVSWYQQVLGQGPQFIFQYYEKEERGRGNFPDRFSARQFPNYSSELNVNALLLGDSALYLCASSRNADRGSYGYTFGSGTRLTVV.

There are a few counts of this clonotype. The chain links TRBV15 to TRBJ2-4; D not certain. V dropped 1 base and J dropped 7 bases, with 26 bases sitting between them. Germline CDR1 is LNHNV and CDR2 is YYDKDF (reference sequence). The CDR3 is 19 amino acids. CDR3 in DNA: TGTGCCACCAGCAGAGCGCCTAAGGAGTCCTTGACCGGGCGGAACATTCAGTACTTC. As protein: CATSRAPKESLTGRNIQYF.